This TCR beta chain was retrieved from a study of monozygotic twins with inflammatory bowel disease. The CDR3 has 12 residues. CDR1 SGHAT and CDR2 FQNNGV come from the germline V gene. TCRdb reprocessed the 5' RACE reads, with one entry per CDR3 protein and no DNA. The sample data list around 380,000 distinct CDR3 sequences. The sequence derives from a human donor with ulcerative colitis or Crohn's disease, or a healthy co-twin of an affected twin (not recorded which). The chain combines TRBV11-2 with TRBJ1-5; TCRdb selects TRBD1, and the lack of DNA leaves this call unchecked. The sequenced sample consisted of blood. CDR3 sequence reads: CASSSVGEPQHF.